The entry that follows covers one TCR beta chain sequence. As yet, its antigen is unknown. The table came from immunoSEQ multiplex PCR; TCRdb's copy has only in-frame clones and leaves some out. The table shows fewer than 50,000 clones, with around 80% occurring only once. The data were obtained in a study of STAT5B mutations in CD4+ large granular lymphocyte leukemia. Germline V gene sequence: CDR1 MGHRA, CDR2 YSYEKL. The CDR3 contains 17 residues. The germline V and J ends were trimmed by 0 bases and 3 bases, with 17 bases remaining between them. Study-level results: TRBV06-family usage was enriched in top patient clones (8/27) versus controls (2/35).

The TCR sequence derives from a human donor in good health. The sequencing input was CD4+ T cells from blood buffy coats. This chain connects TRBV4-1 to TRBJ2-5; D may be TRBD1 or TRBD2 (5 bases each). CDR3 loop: CASSQDGPPGREETQYF. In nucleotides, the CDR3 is TGCGCCAGCAGCCAAGATGGGCCCCCGGGACGGGAAGAGACCCAGTACTTC.